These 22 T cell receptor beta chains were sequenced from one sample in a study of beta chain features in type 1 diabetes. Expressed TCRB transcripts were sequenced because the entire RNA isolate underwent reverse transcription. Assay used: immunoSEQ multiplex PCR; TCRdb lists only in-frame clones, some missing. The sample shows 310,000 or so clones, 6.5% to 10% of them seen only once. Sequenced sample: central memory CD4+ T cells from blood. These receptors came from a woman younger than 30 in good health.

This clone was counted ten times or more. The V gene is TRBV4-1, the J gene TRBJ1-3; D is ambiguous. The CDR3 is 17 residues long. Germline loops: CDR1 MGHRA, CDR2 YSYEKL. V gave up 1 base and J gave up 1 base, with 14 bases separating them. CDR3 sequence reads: CASSQGKQARSGNTIYF. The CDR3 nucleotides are TGCGCCAGCAGCCAAGGAAAACAAGCTAGGTCTGGAAACACCATATATTTT.

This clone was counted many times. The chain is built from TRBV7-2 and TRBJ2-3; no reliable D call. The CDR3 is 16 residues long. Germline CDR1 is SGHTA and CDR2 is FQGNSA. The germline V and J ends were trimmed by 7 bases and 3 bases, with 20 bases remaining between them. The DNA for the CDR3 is TGTGCCAGCACCAGAAACTGGAGTCCCGGGACAGATACGCAGTATTTT. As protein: CASTRNWSPGTDTQYF.

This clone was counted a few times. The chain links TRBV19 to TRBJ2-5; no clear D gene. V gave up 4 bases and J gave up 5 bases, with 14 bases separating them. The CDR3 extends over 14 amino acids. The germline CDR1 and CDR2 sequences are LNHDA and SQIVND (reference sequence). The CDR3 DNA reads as TGTGCCAGTAGTACCGGACGGACCTGGGAGACCCAGTACTTC. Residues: CASSTGRTWETQYF.

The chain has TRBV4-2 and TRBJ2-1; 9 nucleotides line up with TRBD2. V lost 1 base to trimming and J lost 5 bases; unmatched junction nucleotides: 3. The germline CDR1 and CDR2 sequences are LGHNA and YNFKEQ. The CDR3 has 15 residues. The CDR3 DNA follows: TGTGCCAGCAGCCAAGTTCGACTAGCGGACAATGAGCAGTTCTTC. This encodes CASSQVRLADNEQFF.

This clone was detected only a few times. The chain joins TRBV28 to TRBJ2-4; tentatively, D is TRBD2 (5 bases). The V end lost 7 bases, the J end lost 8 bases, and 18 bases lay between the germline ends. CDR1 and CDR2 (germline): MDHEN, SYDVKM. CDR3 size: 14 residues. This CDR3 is CASNSFQRVDIQYF. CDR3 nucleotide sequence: TGTGCCAGCAACTCGTTTCAGAGGGTGGACATTCAGTACTTC.

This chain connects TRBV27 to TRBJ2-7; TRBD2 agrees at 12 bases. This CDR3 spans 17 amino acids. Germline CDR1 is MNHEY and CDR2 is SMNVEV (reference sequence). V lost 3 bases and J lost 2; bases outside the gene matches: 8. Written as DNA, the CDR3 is TGTGCCAGCAGTTTCGACCCCCCTAGCGGGAGGGCCTACGAGCAGTACTTC. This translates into CASSFDPPSGRAYEQYF.

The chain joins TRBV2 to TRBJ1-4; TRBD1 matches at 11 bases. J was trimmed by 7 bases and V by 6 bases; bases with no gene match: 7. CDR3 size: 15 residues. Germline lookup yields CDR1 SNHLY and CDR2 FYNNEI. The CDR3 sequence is CASSLPGTGGEKLFF. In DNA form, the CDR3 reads TGTGCCAGCAGCTTACCCGGGACAGGGGGTGAAAAACTGTTTTTT. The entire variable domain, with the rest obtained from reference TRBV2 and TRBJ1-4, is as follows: EPEVTQTPSHQVTQMGQEVILRCVPISNHLYFYWYRQILGQKVEFLVSFYNNEISEKSEIFDDQFSVERPDGSNFTLKIRSTKLEDSAMYFCASSLPGTGGEKLFFGSGTQLSVL.

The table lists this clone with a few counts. DNA of the CDR3: TGTGCCAGCAGGCTGGACAGGGGACGATACAATGAGCAGTTCTTC. Its translation is CASRLDRGRYNEQFF. The chain has TRBV5-6 and TRBJ2-1, with 9 bases lining up with TRBD1. The CDR3 contains 15 residues. Unmatched junction bases numbered 7, after V lost 5 bases and J lost 4 bases. From germline, CDR1 is SGHDT and CDR2 YYEEEE.

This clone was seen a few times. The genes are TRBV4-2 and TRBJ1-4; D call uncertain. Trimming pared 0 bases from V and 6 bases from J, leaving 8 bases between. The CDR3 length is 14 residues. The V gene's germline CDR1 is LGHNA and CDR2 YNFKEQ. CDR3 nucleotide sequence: TGTGCCAGCAGCCAAGATAGACATGATGAAAAACTGTTTTTT. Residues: CASSQDRHDEKLFF.

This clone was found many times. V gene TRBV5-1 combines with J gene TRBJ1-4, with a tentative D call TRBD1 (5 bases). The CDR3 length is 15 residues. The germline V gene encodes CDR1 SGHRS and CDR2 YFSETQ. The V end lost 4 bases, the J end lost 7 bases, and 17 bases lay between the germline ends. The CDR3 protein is CASSPGAGTVEKLFF. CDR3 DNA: TGCGCCAGCAGCCCCGGCGCGGGGACCGTTGAAAAACTGTTTTTT. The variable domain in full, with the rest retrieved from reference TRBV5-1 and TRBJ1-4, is KAGVTQTPRYLIKTRGQQVTLSCSPISGHRSVSWYQQTPGQGLQFLFEYFSETQRNKGNFPGRFSGRQFSNSRSEMNVSTLELGDSALYLCASSPGAGTVEKLFFGSGTQLSVL.

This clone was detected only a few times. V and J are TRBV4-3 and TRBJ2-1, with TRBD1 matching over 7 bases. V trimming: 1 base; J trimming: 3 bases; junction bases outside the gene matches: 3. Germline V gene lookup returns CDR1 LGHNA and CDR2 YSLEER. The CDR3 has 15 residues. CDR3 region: CASSQGQGNYNEQFF. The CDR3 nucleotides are TGCGCCAGCAGCCAAGGACAGGGCAACTACAATGAGCAGTTCTTC.

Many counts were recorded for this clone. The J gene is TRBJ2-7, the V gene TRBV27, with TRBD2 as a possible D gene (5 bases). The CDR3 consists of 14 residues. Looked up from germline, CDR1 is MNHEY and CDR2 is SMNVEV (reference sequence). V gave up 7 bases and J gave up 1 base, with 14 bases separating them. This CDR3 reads CASTRAGDSYEQYF. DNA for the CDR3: TGTGCCAGCACGCGGGCAGGTGATTCCTACGAGCAGTACTTC.

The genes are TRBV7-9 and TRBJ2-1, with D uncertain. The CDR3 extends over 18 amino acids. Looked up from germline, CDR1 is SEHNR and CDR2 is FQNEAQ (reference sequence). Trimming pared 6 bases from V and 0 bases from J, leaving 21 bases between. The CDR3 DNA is TGTGCCAGCAGTCCAAGGCTAGGGCGAAGAAGCTCCTACAATGAGCAGTTCTTC. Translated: CASSPRLGRRSSYNEQFF.

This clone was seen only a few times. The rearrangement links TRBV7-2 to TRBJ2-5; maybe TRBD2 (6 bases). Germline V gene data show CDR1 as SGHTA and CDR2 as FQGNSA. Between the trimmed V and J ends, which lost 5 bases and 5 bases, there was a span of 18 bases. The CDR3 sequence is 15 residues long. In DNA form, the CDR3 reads TGTGCCAGCAGCCCTCCCGGGGGAAGTGGCGAGACCCAGTACTTC. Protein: CASSPPGGSGETQYF.

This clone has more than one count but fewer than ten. DNA of the CDR3: TGTGCCAGCAGATCAGCGGGAACCGCTTCAGTTAAGCAGTTCTTC. It yields the protein CASRSAGTASVKQFF. The rearrangement joins TRBV5-8 to TRBJ2-1, with 7 nucleotides matching TRBD2. V gave up 5 bases and J gave up 11 bases; unmatched junction bases: 16. The length of the CDR3 is 15 residues. CDR1 and CDR2 from the germline V gene are SGHTS and YDEGEE. The full variable domain, completed using reference TRBV5-8 and TRBJ2-1, is EAGVTQSPTHLIKTRGQQATLRCSPISGHTSVYWYQQALGLGLQFLLWYDEGEERNRGNFPPRFSGRQFPNYSSELNVNALELEDSALYLCASRSAGTASVKQFFGPGTRLTVL.

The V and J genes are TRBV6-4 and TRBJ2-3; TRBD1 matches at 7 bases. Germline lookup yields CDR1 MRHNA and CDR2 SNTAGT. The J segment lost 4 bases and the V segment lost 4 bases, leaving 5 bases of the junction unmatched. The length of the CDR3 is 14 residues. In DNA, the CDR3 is TGTGCCAGCAGTGCCCGACAGGGCGCAGATACGCAGTATTTT. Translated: CASSARQGADTQYF.

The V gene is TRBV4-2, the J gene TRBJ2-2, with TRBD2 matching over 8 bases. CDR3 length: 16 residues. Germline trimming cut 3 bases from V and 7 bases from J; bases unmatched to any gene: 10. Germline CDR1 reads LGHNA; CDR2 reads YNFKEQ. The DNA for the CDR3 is TGTGCCAGCAGCCACAATCTCGGACTAGCCAGCGGGGAGCTGTTTTTT. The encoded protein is CASSHNLGLASGELFF.

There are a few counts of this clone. The CDR3: CASSLTSGRGGETQYF. The CDR3 nucleotides are TGTGCCAGCAGTTTGACTAGCGGGAGGGGCGGAGAGACCCAGTACTTC. The gene calls are TRBV11-2 and TRBJ2-5; 14 bases line up with TRBD2. The germline V gene has CDR1 SGHAT and CDR2 FQNNGV. The J segment lost 4 bases and the V segment lost 6 bases, leaving 7 bases of the junction unmatched. This CDR3 comprises 16 residues.

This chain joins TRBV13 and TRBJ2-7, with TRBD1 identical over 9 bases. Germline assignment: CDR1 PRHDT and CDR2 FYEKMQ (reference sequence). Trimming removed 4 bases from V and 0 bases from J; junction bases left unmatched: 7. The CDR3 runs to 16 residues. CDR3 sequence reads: CASSSLRTGDSYEQYF. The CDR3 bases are TGTGCCAGCAGCTCTCTGAGGACAGGGGACTCCTACGAGCAGTACTTC.

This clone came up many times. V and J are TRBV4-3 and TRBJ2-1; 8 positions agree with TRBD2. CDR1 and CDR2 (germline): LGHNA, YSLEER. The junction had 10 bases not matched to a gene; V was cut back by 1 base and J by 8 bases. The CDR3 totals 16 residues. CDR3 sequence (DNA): TGCGCCAGCAGCCAAGTCGGGGCTAGCGGGTACCATGAGCAGTTCTTC. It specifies CASSQVGASGYHEQFF.

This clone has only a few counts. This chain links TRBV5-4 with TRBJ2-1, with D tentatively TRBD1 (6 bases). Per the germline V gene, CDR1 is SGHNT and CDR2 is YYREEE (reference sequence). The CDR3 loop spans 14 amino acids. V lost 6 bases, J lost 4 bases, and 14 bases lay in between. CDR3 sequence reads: CASKPDSSYNEQFF. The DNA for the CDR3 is TGTGCCAGCAAACCGGACAGTAGTTACAATGAGCAGTTCTTC.

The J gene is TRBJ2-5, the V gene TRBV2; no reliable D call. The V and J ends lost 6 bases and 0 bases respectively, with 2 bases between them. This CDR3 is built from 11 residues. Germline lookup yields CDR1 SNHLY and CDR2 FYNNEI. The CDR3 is CASRDQETQYF. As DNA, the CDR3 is TGTGCCAGCAGAGACCAAGAGACCCAGTACTTC.